This TCR beta chain appears in the sequencing data of a study of cytomegalovirus exposure and HLA in healthy donors. PCR amplification relied on 60 Vbeta primers (plus 13 Jbeta primers). The data were produced by immunoSEQ multiplex PCR, yet TCRdb's version contains in-frame clones alone and is incomplete. The repertoire consists of 150,000 to 200,000 clones, with around 87% occurring once and the leading ten covering about 1.7%. Per the germline V gene, CDR1 is LGHNA and CDR2 is YSLEER. The length of the CDR3 is 19 residues. The ends were cut back, 0 bases at V and 6 bases at J, with 21 bases in the middle.

This sequence joins TRBV4-3 and TRBJ1-6, with a possible D match to TRBD1 (6 bases). The sample was PBMCs. This TCR was recovered from a woman between 18 and 29 years old in good health and CMV-seronegative. In DNA, the CDR3 is TGCGCCAGCAGCCAAGATGCGATCCTCGACGCCAGGGGTAATTCACCCCTCCACTTT. This sequence encodes CASSQDAILDARGNSPLHF.